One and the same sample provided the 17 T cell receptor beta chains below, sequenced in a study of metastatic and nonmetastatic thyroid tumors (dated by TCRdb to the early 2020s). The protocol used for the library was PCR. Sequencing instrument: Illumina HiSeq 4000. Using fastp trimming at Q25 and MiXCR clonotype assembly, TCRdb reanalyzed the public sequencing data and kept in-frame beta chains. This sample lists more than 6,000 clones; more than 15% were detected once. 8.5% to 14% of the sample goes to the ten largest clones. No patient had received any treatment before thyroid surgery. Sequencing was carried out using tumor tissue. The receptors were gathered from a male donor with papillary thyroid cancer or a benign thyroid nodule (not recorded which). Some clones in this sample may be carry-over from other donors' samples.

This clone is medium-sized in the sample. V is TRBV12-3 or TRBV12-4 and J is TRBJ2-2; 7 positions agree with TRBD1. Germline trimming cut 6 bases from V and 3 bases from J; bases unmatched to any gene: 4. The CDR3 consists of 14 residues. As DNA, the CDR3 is TGTGCCAGCAGGCCGGGACAGTACACCGGGGAGCTGTTTTTT. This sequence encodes CASRPGQYTGELFF.

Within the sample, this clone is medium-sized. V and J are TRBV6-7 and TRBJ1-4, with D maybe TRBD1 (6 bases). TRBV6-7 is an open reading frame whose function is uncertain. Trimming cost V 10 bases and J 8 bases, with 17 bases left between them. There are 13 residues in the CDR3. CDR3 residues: CATPAGAREKLFF. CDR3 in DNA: TGTGCCACCCCGGCGGGGGCGCGCGAAAAACTGTTTTTT.

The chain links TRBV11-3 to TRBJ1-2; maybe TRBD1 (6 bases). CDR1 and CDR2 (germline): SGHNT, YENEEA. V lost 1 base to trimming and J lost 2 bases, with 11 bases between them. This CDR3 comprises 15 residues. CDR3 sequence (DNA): TGTGCCAGCAGCTTAGGAGTTCAGGGGAACTATGGCTACACCTTC. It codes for CASSLGVQGNYGYTF. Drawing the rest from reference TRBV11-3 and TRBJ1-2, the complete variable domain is EAGVVQSPRYKIIEKKQPVAFWCNPISGHNTLYWYLQNLGQGPELLIRYENEEAVDDSQLPKDRFSAERLKGVDSTLKIQPAELGDSAVYLCASSLGVQGNYGYTFGSGTRLTVV.

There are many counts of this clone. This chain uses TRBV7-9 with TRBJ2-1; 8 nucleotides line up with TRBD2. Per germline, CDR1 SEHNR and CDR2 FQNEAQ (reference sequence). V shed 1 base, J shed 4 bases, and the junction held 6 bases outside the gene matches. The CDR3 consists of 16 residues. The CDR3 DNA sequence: TGTGCCAGCAGCTTAGACCTAGCGGGCCCATACAATGAGCAGTTCTTC. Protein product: CASSLDLAGPYNEQFF.

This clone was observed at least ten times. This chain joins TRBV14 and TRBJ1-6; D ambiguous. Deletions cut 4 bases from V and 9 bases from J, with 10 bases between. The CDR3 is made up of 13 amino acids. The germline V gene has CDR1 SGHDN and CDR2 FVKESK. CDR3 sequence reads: CASSRMLASPLHF. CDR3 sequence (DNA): TGTGCCAGCAGCCGGATGCTGGCTTCACCCCTCCACTTT.

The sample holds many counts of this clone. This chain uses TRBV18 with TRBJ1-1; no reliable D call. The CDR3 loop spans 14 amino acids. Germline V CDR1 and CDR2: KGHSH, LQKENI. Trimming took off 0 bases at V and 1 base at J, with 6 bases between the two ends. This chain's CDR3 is CASSPPDKNTEAFF. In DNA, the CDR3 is TGTGCCAGCTCACCACCTGACAAGAACACTGAAGCTTTCTTT.

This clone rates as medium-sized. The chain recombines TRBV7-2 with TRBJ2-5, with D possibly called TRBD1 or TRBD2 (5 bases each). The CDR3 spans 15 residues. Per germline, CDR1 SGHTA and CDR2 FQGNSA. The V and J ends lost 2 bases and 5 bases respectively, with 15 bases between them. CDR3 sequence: CASSLFLRGIETQYF. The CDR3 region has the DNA TGTGCCAGCAGCTTATTTTTGAGGGGCATTGAGACCCAGTACTTC.

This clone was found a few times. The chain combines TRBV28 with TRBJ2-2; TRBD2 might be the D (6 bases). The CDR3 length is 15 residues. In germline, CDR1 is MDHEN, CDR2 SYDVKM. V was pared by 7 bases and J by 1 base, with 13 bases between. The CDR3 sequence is CASTREMGNTGELFF. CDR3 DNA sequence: TGTGCCAGCACACGGGAGATGGGGAACACCGGGGAGCTGTTTTTT.

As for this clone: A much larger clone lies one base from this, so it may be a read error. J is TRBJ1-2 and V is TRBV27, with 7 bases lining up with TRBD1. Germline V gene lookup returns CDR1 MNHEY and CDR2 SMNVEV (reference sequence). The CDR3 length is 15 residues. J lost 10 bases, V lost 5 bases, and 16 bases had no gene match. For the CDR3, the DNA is TGTGCCAGCAGTGCCATCAGGGTACAGCAGGGGGACTACACCTTC. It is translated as CASSAIRVQQGDYTF.

The CDR3 here is CAWSVLAGGLPYNEQFF. The CDR3 DNA follows: TGTGCCTGGAGTGTACTAGCGGGGGGCCTTCCCTACAATGAGCAGTTCTTC. The rearrangement links TRBV30 to TRBJ2-1; 12 bases agree with TRBD2. CDR1 and CDR2 from the germline V gene are GTSNPN and SVGIG (reference sequence). Trimming cost V 0 bases and J 2 bases; bases outside gene matches: 5. The CDR3 extends over 17 amino acids.

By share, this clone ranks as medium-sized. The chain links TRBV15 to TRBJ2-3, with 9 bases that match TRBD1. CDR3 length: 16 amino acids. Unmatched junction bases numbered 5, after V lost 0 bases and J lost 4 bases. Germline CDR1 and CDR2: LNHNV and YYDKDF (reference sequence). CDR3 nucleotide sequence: TGTGCCACCAGCAGAGATAGAGGGACAGGGTCAGATACGCAGTATTTT. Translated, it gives CATSRDRGTGSDTQYF.

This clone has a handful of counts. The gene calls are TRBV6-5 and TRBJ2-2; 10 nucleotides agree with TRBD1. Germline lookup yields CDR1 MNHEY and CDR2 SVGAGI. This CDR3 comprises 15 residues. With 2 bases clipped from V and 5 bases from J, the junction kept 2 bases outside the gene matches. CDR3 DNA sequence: TGTGCCAGCAGTTACGACAGGGGGCGAACCGGGGAGCTGTTTTTT. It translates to CASSYDRGRTGELFF.

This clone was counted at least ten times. The CDR3 loop is CSARDFTSGANVLTF. CDR3 DNA: TGCAGTGCTAGAGATTTTACCTCTGGGGCCAACGTCCTGACTTTC. This chain connects TRBV20-1 to TRBJ2-6, with D uncertain. Germline V lookup: CDR1 DFQATT, CDR2 SNEGSKA (reference sequence). With 0 bases removed from V and 0 bases from J, the gap between germline ends came to 6 bases. CDR3 length: 15 amino acids.

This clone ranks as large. The CDR3 coding sequence is TGTGCCAGCAGTGATTTCGCAGCTACTAACTATGGCTACACCTTC. It yields the protein CASSDFAATNYGYTF. The rearrangement joins TRBV2 to TRBJ1-2; D gene unclear. The germline V gene has CDR1 SNHLY and CDR2 FYNNEI. V lost 3 bases, J lost 0 bases, and 11 bases lay in between. The length of the CDR3 is 15 residues.

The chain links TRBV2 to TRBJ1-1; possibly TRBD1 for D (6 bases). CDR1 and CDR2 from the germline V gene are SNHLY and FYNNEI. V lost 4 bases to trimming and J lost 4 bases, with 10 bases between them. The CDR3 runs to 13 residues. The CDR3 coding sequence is TGTGCCAGCAGTGCAGGGGATTCCACTGAAGCTTTCTTT. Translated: CASSAGDSTEAFF.

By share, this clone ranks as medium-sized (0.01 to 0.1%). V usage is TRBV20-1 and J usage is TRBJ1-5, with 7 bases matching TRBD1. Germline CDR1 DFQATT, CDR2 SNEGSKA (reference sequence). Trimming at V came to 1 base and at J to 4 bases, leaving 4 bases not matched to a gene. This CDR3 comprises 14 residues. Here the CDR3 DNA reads TGCAGTGCTAGAGCGAACAGGGGAAATCAGCCCCAGCATTTT. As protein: CSARANRGNQPQHF.

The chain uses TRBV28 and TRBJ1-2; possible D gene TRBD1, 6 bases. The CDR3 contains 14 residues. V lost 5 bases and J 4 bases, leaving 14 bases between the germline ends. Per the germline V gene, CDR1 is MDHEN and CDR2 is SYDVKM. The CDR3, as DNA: TGTGCCAGCAGTCGGGACACCGCTCCCTATGGCTACACCTTC. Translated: CASSRDTAPYGYTF.